Detailed here is one T cell receptor (beta chain). The data stem from a study of blood T cell repertoires in COVID-19. Whole-study context: Some COVID-19 samples were acute and others convalescent; all came from the United States, Italy and Spain. Sample material is recorded as cDNA or gDNA derived from T cells, B-cell-depleted T cells, or PBMCs.

The CDR3 has 15 residues. Losses at the gene ends were 5 bases for V and 2 bases for J; bases not matched to a gene: 7. Germline loops: CDR1 MNHEY, CDR2 SVGAGI. In the original analysis: Reference gene primer amplification gave nucleated cell count estimates. TCRdb's table, derived via immunoSEQ multiplex PCR, lists solely in-frame clones and lacks some. The DNA was the basis for D and trimming; V, J and clone size are from that table. The sample carries about 260,000 clones, 88% recorded once. The specimen sequenced was peripheral blood. The chain has TRBV6-5 and TRBJ2-3; 7 positions match TRBD1. This clonotype was sampled from a man in his 60s who had recovered from COVID-19. CDR3: CASSPPDRHTDTQYF. The CDR3 DNA reads TGTGCCAGCAGTCCCCCGGACAGGCACACAGATACGCAGTATTTT.